These 12 T cell receptor beta chains came from one sample sequenced in a study of CD8 T cells in ankylosing spondylitis. Each CDR3 protein is one row after TCRdb ran MiXCR on the 5' RACE reads. The sample carries 190,000 or so distinct CDR3 sequences, about 13% recorded once. The sample comprised blood, either unsorted or a sorted T cell fraction (not recorded which). The receptors here all came from a male donor with ankylosing spondylitis or in good health (not recorded which).

This clonotype was seen more than once but under ten times. This chain links TRBV27 with TRBJ1-5, with a weak D call TRBD1 (5 bases). From germline, CDR1 is MNHEY and CDR2 SMNVEV (reference sequence). The CDR3 loop spans 14 amino acids. Trimming took 3 bases from V and 6 from J, leaving 12 bases between them. The CDR3 is CASSLGGDGQPQHF. CDR3 bases: TGTGCCAGCAGTTTGGGAGGGGACGGTCAGCCCCAGCATTTT.

This clonotype was detected a few times. The chain recombines TRBV25-1 with TRBJ2-5; D might be TRBD1 (7 bases). The CDR3 has 13 residues. The V gene's germline CDR1 is MGHDK and CDR2 SYGVNS. The V and J ends lost 7 bases and 5 bases respectively, with 14 bases between them. CDR3 sequence reads: CASNPGGGETQYF. Written as DNA, the CDR3 is TGTGCCAGCAACCCAGGGGGAGGCGAGACCCAGTACTTC. Supplemented by reference TRBV25-1 and TRBJ2-5, the full variable domain reads EADIYQTPRYLVIGTGKKITLECSQTMGHDKMYWYQQDPGMELHLIHYSYGVNSTEKGDLSSESTVSRIRTEHFPLTLESARPSHTSQYLCASNPGGGETQYFGPGTRLLVL.

J is TRBJ2-1 and V is TRBV18; 9 bases fit TRBD2. Trimming removed 5 bases from V and 7 bases from J; junction bases left unmatched: 12. CDR1 KGHSH and CDR2 LQKENI come from the germline V gene. The length of the CDR3 is 16 residues. As DNA, the CDR3 is TGTGCCAGCTCAGCCGAACTAGCGGGTCTGGCAAATGAGCAGTTCTTC. Its translation: CASSAELAGLANEQFF. Complete variable domain (other parts from reference TRBV18 and TRBJ2-1): NAGVMQNPRHLVRRRGQEARLRCSPMKGHSHVYWYRQLPEEGLKFMVYLQKENIIDESGMPKERFSAEFPKEGPSILRIQQVVRGDSAAYFCASSAELAGLANEQFFGPGTRLTVL.

This clonotype was seen more than once but under ten times. The V gene is TRBV10-3, the J gene TRBJ2-3; 10 nucleotides align to TRBD2. Looked up from germline, CDR1 is ENHRY and CDR2 is SYGVKD. V dropped 4 bases and J dropped 3; count of bases not matched to a gene: 4. The CDR3 extends over 15 amino acids. The CDR3 sequence is CAISVSSGGTDTQYF. DNA for the CDR3: TGTGCCATCAGTGTTTCTAGCGGGGGAACAGATACGCAGTATTTT.

The V call is TRBV7-9, the J call TRBJ1-1, with D hard to call. The CDR3 has 14 residues. Per germline, CDR1 SEHNR and CDR2 FQNEAQ (reference sequence). V gave up 1 base and J gave up 0 bases, with 6 bases separating them. CDR3 DNA: TGTGCCAGCAGCTTAGTACCGTTGAACACTGAAGCTTTCTTT. Translating gives CASSLVPLNTEAFF.

Only a few counts were recorded for this clonotype. The V gene is TRBV5-6, the J gene TRBJ2-2; D remains ambiguous. Between the trimmed V and J ends, which lost 6 bases and 0 bases, there was a span of 12 bases. CDR1 is SGHDT, CDR2 YYEEEE, per germline. The CDR3 has 15 amino acids. Written as DNA, the CDR3 is TGTGCCAGCAATGCGGCGGTCGCGAACACCGGGGAGCTGTTTTTT. Its protein product is CASNAAVANTGELFF.

This clonotype was seen at least ten times. The rearrangement links TRBV5-1 to TRBJ2-5, with 12 bases fitting TRBD2. Germline V gives CDR1 SGHRS, CDR2 YFSETQ. The ends lost 5 bases at V and 5 bases at J; junction bases unmatched: 16. The length of the CDR3 is 18 residues. CDR3 loop: CASSDYPGTSGPRETQYF. CDR3 DNA sequence: TGCGCCAGCAGTGACTATCCCGGGACTAGCGGGCCTCGGGAGACCCAGTACTTC.

V and J are TRBV10-3 and TRBJ1-1; 8 bases agree with TRBD1. V lost 3 bases to trimming and J lost 3 bases; unmatched junction nucleotides: 6. The CDR3 is 15 residues long. Looked up from germline, CDR1 is ENHRY and CDR2 is SYGVKD. The CDR3 coding sequence is TGTGCCATCAGTGAACAGGGGGGCTTAGACACTGAAGCTTTCTTT. The encoded protein is CAISEQGGLDTEAFF.

The chain uses TRBV6-1 and TRBJ1-2, with D perhaps matching TRBD1 (6 bases). Deletions cut 9 bases from V and 5 bases from J, with 16 bases between. Germline V CDR1 and CDR2: MNHNS, SASEGT. The CDR3 covers 13 residues. CDR3 loop: CASSGAPVYGYTF. In DNA, the CDR3 is TGTGCCAGTTCAGGGGCCCCCGTTTATGGCTACACCTTC.

This clonotype occurred many times. In nucleotides, the CDR3 is TGTGCCAGCACACCAACTAGCGGGGGTTACGAGCAGTACTTC. The encoded protein is CASTPTSGGYEQYF. V usage is TRBV12-3 or TRBV12-4 and J usage is TRBJ2-7; TRBD2 agrees at 11 bases. Trimming removed 7 bases from V and 4 bases from J; junction bases left unmatched: 6. The CDR3 is made up of 14 amino acids.

V is TRBV27 and J is TRBJ1-2; TRBD1 might be the D (6 bases). The V end was cut by 6 bases, the J end by 5 bases, with 22 bases between. Germline CDR1 is MNHEY and CDR2 is SMNVEV (reference sequence). CDR3 length equals 16 residues. The CDR3 sequence is CASSRPADRFGYGYTF. In DNA, the CDR3 is TGTGCCAGCAGCCGACCCGCGGACAGATTTGGTTATGGCTACACCTTC.

CDR3 loop: CASSSDGTYEQYF. The CDR3 nucleotides read TGTGCCAGCAGCTCGGACGGAACCTACGAGCAGTACTTC. This chain joins TRBV7-9 and TRBJ2-7; no clear D. The CDR3 is 13 residues long. Germline CDR1 and CDR2: SEHNR and FQNEAQ (reference sequence). V dropped 4 bases and J dropped 2 bases, with 9 bases sitting between them.